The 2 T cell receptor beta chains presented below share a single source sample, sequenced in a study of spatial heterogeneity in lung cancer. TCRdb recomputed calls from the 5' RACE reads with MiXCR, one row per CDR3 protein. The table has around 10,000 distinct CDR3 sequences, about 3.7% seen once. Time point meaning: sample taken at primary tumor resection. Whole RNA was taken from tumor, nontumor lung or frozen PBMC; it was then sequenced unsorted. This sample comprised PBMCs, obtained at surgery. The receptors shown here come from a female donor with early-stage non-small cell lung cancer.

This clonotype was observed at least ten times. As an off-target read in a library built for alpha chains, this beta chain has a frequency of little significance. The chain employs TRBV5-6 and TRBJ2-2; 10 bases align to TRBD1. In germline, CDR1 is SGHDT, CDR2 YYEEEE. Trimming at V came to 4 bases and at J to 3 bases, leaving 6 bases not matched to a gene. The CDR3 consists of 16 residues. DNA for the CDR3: TGTGCCAGCAGCGAGACAGGGGGCGTAGACACCGGGGAGCTGTTTTTT. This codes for CASSETGGVDTGELFF.

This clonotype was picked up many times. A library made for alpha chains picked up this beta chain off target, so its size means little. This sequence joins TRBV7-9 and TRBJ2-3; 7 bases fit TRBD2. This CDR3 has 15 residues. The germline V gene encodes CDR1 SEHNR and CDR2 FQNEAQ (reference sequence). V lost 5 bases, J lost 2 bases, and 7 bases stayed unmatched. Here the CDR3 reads CASSRPTSSTDTQYF. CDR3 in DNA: TGTGCCAGCAGCCGTCCGACTAGCTCCACAGATACGCAGTATTTT.